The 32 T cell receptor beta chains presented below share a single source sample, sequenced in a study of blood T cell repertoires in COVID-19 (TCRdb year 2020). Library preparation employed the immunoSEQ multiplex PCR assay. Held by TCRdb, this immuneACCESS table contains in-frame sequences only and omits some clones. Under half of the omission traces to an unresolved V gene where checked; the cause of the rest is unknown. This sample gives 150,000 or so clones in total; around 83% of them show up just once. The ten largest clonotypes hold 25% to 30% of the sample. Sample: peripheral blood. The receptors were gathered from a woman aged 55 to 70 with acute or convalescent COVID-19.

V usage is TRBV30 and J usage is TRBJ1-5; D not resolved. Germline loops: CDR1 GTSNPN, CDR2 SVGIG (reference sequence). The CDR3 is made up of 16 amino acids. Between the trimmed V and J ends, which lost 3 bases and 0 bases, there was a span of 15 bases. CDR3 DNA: TGTGCCTGGAGCCCCCGAGACACCCTTAGCAATCAGCCCCAGCATTTT. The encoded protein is CAWSPRDTLSNQPQHF. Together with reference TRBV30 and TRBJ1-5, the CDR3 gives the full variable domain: SQTIHQWPATLVQPVGSPLSLECTVEGTSNPNLYWYRQAAGRGLQLLFYSVGIGQISSEVPQNLSASRPQDRQFILSSKKLLLSDSGFYLCAWSPRDTLSNQPQHFGDGTRLSIL.

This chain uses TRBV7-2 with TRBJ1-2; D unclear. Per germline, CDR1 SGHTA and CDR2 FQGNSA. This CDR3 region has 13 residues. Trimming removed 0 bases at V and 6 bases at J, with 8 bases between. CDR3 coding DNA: TGTGCCAGCAGCTTAGCTCGCGCCAATGGCTACACCTTC. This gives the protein CASSLARANGYTF.

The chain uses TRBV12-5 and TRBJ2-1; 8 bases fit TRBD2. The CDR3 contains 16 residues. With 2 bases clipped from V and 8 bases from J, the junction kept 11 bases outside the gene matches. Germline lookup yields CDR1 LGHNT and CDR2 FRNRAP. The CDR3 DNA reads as TGTGCTAGTGGTTTGAATCGGGTCGGGGGGGCTCATGAGCAGTTCTTC. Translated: CASGLNRVGGAHEQFF. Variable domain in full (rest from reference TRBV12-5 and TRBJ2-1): DARVTQTPRHKVTEMGQEVTMRCQPILGHNTVFWYRQTMMQGLELLAYFRNRAPLDDSGMPKDRFSAEMPDATLATLKIQPSEPRDSAVYFCASGLNRVGGAHEQFFGPGTRLTVL.

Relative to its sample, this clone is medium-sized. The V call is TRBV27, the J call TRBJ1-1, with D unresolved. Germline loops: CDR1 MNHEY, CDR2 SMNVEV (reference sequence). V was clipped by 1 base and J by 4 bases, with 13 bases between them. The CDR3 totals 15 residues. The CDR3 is CASSLFFGRSTEAFF. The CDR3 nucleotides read TGTGCCAGCAGTTTATTCTTCGGTAGGAGCACTGAAGCTTTCTTT.

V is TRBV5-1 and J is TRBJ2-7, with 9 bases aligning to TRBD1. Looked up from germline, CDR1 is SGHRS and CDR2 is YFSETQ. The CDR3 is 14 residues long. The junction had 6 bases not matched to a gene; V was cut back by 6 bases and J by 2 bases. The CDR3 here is CASTGTGTTYEQYF. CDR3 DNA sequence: TGCGCCAGCACAGGGACAGGGACTACCTACGAGCAGTACTTC.

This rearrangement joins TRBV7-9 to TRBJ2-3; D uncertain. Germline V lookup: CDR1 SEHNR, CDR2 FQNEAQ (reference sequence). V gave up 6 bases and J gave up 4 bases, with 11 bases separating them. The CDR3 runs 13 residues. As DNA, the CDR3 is TGTGCCAGCAGGCCCCCCTTAGCAGATACGCAGTATTTT. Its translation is CASRPPLADTQYF. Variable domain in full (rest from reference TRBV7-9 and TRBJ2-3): DTGVSQNPRHKITKRGQNVTFRCDPISEHNRLYWYRQTLGQGPEFLTYFQNEAQLEKSRLLSDRFSAERPKGSFSTLEIQRTEQGDSAMYLCASRPPLADTQYFGPGTRLTVL.

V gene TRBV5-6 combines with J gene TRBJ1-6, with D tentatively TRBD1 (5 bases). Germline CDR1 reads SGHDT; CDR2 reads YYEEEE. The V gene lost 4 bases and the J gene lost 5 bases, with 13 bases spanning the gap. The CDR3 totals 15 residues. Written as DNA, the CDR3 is TGTGCCAGCAGCAAGGGGAATCCCAATAATTCACCCCTCCACTTT. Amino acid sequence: CASSKGNPNNSPLHF.

The chain's CDR3 is CASSPLDRGVTEAFF. CDR3 coding DNA: TGTGCCAGTAGTCCCCTGGACAGGGGGGTTACTGAAGCTTTCTTT. The J gene is TRBJ1-1, the V gene TRBV19; 10 nucleotides match TRBD1. The length of the CDR3 is 15 residues. The V gene end was trimmed by 5 bases and the J gene end by 5 bases; junction bases not matched to a gene: 8. Germline loops: CDR1 LNHDA, CDR2 SQIVND (reference sequence).

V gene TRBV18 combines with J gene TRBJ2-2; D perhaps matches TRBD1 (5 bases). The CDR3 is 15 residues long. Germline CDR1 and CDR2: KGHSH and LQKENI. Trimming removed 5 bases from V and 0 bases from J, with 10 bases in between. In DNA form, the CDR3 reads TGTGCCAGCTCATCAGGGCCAGCGAACACCGGGGAGCTGTTTTTT. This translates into CASSSGPANTGELFF.

The CDR3 here is CASSSDRGVGYTF. CDR3 bases: TGCGCCAGCAGTTCGGACAGGGGGGTTGGCTACACCTTC. The V and J genes are TRBV10-1 and TRBJ1-2, with 10 bases matching TRBD1. Germline values: CDR1 WNHNN, CDR2 SYGVQD (reference sequence). The J segment lost 7 bases and the V segment lost 5 bases, leaving 4 bases of the junction unmatched. The CDR3 loop spans 13 amino acids.

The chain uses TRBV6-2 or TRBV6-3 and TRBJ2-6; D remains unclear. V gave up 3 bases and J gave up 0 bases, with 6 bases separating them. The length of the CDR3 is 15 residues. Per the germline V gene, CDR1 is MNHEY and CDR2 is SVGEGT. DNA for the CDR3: TGTGCCAGCAGTTATAGATCCTCTGGGGCCAACGTCCTGACTTTC. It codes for CASSYRSSGANVLTF.

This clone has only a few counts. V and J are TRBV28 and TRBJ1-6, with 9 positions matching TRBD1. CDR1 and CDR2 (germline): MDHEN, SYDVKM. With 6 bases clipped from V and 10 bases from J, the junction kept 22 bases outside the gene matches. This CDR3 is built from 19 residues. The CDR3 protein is CASSNLTGGKGGFRSPLHF. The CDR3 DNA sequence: TGTGCCAGCAGCAATCTGACAGGGGGGAAGGGGGGATTCAGATCACCCCTCCACTTT.

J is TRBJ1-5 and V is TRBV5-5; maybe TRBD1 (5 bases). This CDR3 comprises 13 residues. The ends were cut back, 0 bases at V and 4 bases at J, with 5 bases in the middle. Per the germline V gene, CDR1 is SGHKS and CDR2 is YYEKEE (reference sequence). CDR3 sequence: CASSLAGNQPQHF. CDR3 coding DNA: TGTGCCAGCAGCTTGGCAGGGAATCAGCCCCAGCATTTT.

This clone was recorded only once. CDR3 sequence reads: CASSPSLAGGINTDTQYF. The CDR3, as DNA: TGTGCCAGCAGCCCCAGCCTAGCGGGGGGTATAAACACAGATACGCAGTATTTT. The genes are TRBV9 and TRBJ2-3, with 11 bases that match TRBD2. V gave up 4 bases and J gave up 2 bases; unmatched junction bases: 12. This CDR3 region has 18 residues. Germline-derived CDR1 and CDR2 are SGDLS and YYNGEE.

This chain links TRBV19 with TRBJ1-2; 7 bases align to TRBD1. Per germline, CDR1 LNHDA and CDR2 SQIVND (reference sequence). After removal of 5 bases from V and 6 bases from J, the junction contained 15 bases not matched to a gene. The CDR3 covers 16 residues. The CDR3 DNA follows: TGTGCCAGTAGTGTAATCAACAGGGGAGAGGCCAATGGCTACACCTTC. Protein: CASSVINRGEANGYTF.

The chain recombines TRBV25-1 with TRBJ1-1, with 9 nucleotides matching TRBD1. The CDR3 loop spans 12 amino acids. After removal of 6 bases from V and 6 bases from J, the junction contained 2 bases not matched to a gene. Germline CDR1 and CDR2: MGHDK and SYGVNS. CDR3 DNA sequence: TGTGCCAGCAGGACAGGGGGGGCTGAAGCTTTCTTT. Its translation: CASRTGGAEAFF.

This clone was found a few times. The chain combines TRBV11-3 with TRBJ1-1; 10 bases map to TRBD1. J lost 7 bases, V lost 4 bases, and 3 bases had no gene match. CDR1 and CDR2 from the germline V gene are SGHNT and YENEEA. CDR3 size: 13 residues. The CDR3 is CASSSRDRGEAFF. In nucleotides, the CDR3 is TGTGCCAGCAGCTCGAGGGACAGGGGTGAAGCTTTCTTT.

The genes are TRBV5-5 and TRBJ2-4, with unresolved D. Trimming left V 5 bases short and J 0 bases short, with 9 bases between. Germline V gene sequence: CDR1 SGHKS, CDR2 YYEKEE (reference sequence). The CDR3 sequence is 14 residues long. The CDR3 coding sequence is TGTGCCAGCAGTCCGGAGTTAGCCAAAAACATTCAGTACTTC. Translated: CASSPELAKNIQYF.

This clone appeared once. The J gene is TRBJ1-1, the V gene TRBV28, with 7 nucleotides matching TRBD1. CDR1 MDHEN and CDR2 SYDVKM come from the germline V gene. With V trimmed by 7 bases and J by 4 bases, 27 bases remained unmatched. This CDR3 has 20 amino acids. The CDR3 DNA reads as TGTGCCAGCACTCGATGGGGGGTGGCCAAGGGGGCTAATTTTTCCACTGAAGCTTTCTTT. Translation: CASTRWGVAKGANFSTEAFF.

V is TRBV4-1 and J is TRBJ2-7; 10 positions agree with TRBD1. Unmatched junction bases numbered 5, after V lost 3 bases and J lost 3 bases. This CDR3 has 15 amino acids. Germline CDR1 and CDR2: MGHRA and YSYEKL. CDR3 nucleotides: TGCGCCAGCAGCCAGGGACAGGGGCCAGTCTACGAGCAGTACGTC. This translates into CASSQGQGPVYEQYV.

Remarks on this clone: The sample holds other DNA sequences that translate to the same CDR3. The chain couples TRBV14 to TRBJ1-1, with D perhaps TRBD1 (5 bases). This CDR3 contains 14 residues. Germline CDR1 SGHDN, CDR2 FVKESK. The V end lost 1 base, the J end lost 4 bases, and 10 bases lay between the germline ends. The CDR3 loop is CASSQVGGVTEAFF. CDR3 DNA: TGTGCCAGCAGCCAAGTGGGGGGGGTCACTGAAGCTTTCTTT.

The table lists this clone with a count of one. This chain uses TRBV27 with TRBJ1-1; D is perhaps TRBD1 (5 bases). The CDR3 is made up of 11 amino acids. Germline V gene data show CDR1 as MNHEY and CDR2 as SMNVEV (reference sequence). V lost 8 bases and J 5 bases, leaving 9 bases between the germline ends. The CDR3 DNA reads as TGTGCCAGCTTCAGGGATACTGAAGCTTTCTTT. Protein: CASFRDTEAFF.

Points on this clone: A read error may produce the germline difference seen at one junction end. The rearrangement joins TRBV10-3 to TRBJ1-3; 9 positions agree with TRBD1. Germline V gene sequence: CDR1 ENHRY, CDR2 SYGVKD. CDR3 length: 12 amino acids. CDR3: CAMRGQGNIIYF. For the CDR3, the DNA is TGTGCCATGCGGGGACAGGGAAACATCATATATTTT.

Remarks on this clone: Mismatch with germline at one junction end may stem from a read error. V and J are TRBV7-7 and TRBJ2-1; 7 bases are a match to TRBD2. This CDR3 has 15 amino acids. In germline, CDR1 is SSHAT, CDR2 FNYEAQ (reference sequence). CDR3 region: CASSPISGRYNEQFF. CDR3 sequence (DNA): TGTGCTAGCAGCCCCATTAGCGGGCGGTACAATGAGCAGTTCTTC.

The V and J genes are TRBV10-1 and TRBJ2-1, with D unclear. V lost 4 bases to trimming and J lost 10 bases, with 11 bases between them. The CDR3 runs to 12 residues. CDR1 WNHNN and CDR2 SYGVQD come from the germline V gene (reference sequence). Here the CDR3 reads CASSAFGNEQFF. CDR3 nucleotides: TGCGCCAGCAGTGCTTTCGGTAACGAGCAGTTCTTC.

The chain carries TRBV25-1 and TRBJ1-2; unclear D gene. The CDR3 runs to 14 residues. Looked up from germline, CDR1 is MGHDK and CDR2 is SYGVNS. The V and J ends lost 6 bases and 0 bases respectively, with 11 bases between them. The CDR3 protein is CASSPELSNYGYTF. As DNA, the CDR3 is TGTGCCAGCAGCCCGGAGCTGTCTAACTATGGCTACACCTTC.

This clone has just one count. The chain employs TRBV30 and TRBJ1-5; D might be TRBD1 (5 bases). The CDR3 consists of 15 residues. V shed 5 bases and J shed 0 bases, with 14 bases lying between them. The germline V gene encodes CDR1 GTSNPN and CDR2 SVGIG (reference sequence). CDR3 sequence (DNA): TGTGCCTGGGGGGCCGGGGTCAATAGCAATCAGCCCCAGCATTTT. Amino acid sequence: CAWGAGVNSNQPQHF.

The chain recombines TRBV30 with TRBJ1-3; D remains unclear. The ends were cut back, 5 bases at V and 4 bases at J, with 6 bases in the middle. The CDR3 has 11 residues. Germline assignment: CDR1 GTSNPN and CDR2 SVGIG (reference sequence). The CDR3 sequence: CAWDEGNTIYF. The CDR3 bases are TGTGCCTGGGACGAGGGAAACACCATATATTTT.

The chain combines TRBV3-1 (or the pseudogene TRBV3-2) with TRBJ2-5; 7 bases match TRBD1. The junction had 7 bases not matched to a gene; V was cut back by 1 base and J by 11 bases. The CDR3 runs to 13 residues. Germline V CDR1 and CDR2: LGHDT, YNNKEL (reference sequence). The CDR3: CASSQAPQGPQYF. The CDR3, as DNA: TGTGCCAGCAGCCAAGCCCCACAGGGGCCACAGTACTTC.

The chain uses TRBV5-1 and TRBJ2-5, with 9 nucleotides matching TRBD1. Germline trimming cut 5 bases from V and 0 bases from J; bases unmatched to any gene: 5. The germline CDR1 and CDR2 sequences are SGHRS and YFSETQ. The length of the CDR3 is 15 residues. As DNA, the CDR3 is TGCGCCAGCAGACGGACAGGGGCAGACCAAGAGACCCAGTACTTC. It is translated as CASRRTGADQETQYF.

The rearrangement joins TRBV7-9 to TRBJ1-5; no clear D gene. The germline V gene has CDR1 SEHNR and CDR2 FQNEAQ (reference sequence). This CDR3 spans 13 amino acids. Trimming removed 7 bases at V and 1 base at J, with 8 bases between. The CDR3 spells CASNSGSNQPQHF. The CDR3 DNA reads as TGTGCCAGCAATTCAGGCAGCAATCAGCCCCAGCATTTT.

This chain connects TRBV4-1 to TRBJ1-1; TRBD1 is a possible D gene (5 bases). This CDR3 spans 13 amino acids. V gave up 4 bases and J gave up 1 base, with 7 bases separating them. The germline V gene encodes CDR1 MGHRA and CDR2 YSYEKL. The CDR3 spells CASSRQGNTEAFF. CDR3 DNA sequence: TGCGCCAGCAGCCGGCAGGGGAACACTGAAGCTTTCTTT.